These T cell receptor beta chains were read from a single sample in a study of blood T cells in healthy people across ages. TCRdb reprocessed the 5' RACE reads with MiXCR, giving one entry per CDR3 protein. The repertoire holds about 840,000 distinct CDR3 sequences, with just under 30% as singletons. In addition, the sample was reused for a study of T cells of mothers and their children.

The material sequenced was blood. The receptors originated from a woman in her thirties or forties in good health. The CDR3 runs from the conserved cysteine through the conserved F or W. D genes are given only for firm matches. Clone size is shown for a subset of rows, as once, few, many or a class of expanded clone.

CSSGDRGGTDTQYF	TGCAGCTCTGGGGACAGGGGCGGCACAGATACGCAGTATTTT	TRBV29-1	TRBJ2-3	TRBD1	many
CASSSDLSATKTLNYGYTF	TGTGCCAGCAGCTCCGATTTGTCAGCCACTAAGACACTTAACTATGGCTACACCTTC	TRBV7-9	TRBJ1-2	.	many
CASSLGQPNEQFF	TGCGCCAGCAGCTTGGGCCAACCCAATGAGCAGTTCTTC	TRBV5-1	TRBJ2-1	.	many
CASSVGPQRYNEQFF	TGTGCCAGCAGCGTAGGACCACAAAGATACAATGAGCAGTTCTTC	TRBV9	TRBJ2-1	.	.
CASSPAAQTYEQYF	TGCGCCAGCAGCCCAGCCGCTCAAACCTACGAGCAGTACTTC	TRBV4-3	TRBJ2-7	.	many
CASTEGNKNIQYF	TGTGCCAGCACTGAAGGGAATAAAAACATTCAGTACTTC	TRBV25-1	TRBJ2-4	.	.
CASSHPYRPSSSYEQYF	TGTGCCAGCAGCCACCCTTACAGGCCTAGCTCCTCCTACGAGCAGTACTTC	TRBV7-6	TRBJ2-7	.	.
CSARDSRTGGPYNEQFF	TGCAGTGCCAGAGATTCCCGGACAGGGGGCCCCTACAATGAGCAGTTCTTC	TRBV20-1	TRBJ2-1	TRBD1	.
CSVKSRGYTYEQYF	TGTAGCGTCAAAAGCAGGGGGTACACCTACGAGCAGTACTTC	TRBV29-1	TRBJ2-7	TRBD1	many
CASSQEVSGGPSKNIQYF	TGTGCCAGCAGCCAAGAAGTTAGCGGGGGGCCATCCAAAAACATTCAGTACTTC	TRBV3-1	TRBJ2-4	TRBD2	.
CASLEDRSSYEQYF	TGTGCCAGCCTTGAGGACAGGAGCTCCTACGAGCAGTACTTC	TRBV28	TRBJ2-7	TRBD1	.
CASSGMSDPFDEQYF	TGTGCCAGCAGCGGGATGTCGGACCCTTTTGACGAGCAGTACTTC	TRBV7-9	TRBJ2-7	.	.
CSAREVLREGLNYGYTF	TGCAGTGCTAGAGAAGTTTTGCGCGAGGGACTAAACTATGGCTACACCTTC	TRBV20-1	TRBJ1-2	.	few
CASSLRELEGELFF	TGTGCCAGCAGTTTACGGGAACTCGAAGGGGAGCTGTTTTTT	TRBV28	TRBJ2-2	.	.
CANSLAPGWDEQFF	TGTGCCAACAGCTTAGCTCCAGGGTGGGATGAGCAGTTCTTC	TRBV7-2	TRBJ2-1	.	few
CAGGGGTWNTEAFF	TGTGCCGGGGGCGGAGGTACATGGAACACTGAAGCTTTCTTT	TRBV7-9	TRBJ1-1	.	.
CASSYTGGASRGFYEQFF	TGTGCCAGCAGTTATACAGGGGGCGCTTCGCGTGGGTTCTATGAGCAGTTCTTC	TRBV12-3/TRBV12-4	TRBJ2-1	TRBD1	many
CASSKGTGAEAFF	TGTGCCAGCAGCAAAGGGACAGGGGCTGAAGCTTTCTTT	TRBV3-1	TRBJ1-1	TRBD1	many
CASNPRTAQETQYF	TGCGCCAGCAATCCTAGGACAGCCCAAGAGACCCAGTACTTC	TRBV12-3/TRBV12-4	TRBJ2-5	.	.
CASSLISGGGYNEQFF	TGCGCCAGCAGCTTGATTTCGGGGGGGGGTTACAATGAGCAGTTCTTC	TRBV5-1	TRBJ2-1	TRBD2	.
CASSDSKRGGTDTQYF	TGTGCCAGCAGTGACTCGAAGCGGGGAGGCACAGATACGCAGTATTTT	TRBV6-4	TRBJ2-3	TRBD2	many
CASSQVFMGDVAYEQYF	TGTGCCAGCAGCCAAGTCTTCATGGGGGACGTTGCCTACGAGCAGTACTTC	TRBV3-1	TRBJ2-7	.	.
CASTLGLNTEAFF	TGTGCCAGCACCCTGGGCCTGAACACTGAAGCTTTCTTT	TRBV12-3/TRBV12-4	TRBJ1-1	.	.
CSARDPDRVETQYF	TGCAGTGCTAGAGATCCTGACAGGGTGGAGACCCAGTACTTC	TRBV20-1	TRBJ2-5	TRBD1	few
CASTLGQAANYGYTF	TGTGCCAGCACCCTAGGACAGGCCGCTAACTATGGCTACACCTTC	TRBV12-3/TRBV12-4	TRBJ1-2	TRBD1	many
CASGTNMNTEAFF	TGTGCTAGTGGTACGAATATGAACACTGAAGCTTTCTTT	TRBV12-5	TRBJ1-1	.	.
CRLPGRGNEQYF	TGCAGGCTCCCGGGACGGGGGAACGAGCAGTACTTC	TRBV20-1	TRBJ2-7	.	.
CASSLPRASYNSPLHF	TGTGCCAGCAGTCTCCCTAGGGCCTCCTATAATTCACCCCTCCACTTT	TRBV28	TRBJ1-6	.	.
CASSQEAGGQGNTSNEQFF	TGTGCCAGCAGCCAAGAAGCGGGGGGGCAAGGGAATACCTCCAATGAGCAGTTCTTC	TRBV3-1	TRBJ2-1	TRBD2	.
CASTSTSGEQETQYF	TGTGCCAGCACCTCGACTAGCGGGGAGCAAGAGACCCAGTACTTT	TRBV3-1	TRBJ2-5	TRBD2	few
CASSPPNRGYEQYF	TGTGCCAGCTCACCACCGAATAGGGGTTACGAGCAGTACTTC	TRBV18	TRBJ2-7	.	few
CAMGGVNTEAFF	TGTGCCATGGGGGGAGTAAACACTGAAGCTTTCTTT	TRBV10-3	TRBJ1-1	.	few
CASSYSGGNNEQFF	TGTGCCAGCAGTTACTCTGGCGGGAACAATGAGCAGTTCTTC	TRBV6-5	TRBJ2-1	.	once
CASSVGQGGIYGYTF	TGTGCCAGCAGCGTAGGACAGGGTGGGATCTATGGCTACACCTTC	TRBV9	TRBJ1-2	TRBD1	many
CASRTRGSTDTQYF	TGTGCCAGCAGAACTAGAGGGAGCACAGATACGCAGTATTTT	TRBV12-3/TRBV12-4	TRBJ2-3	.	few
CASSITGSSYNEQFF	TGTGCCAGCAGTATAACAGGGAGCTCCTACAATGAGCAGTTCTTC	TRBV7-9	TRBJ2-1	.	many
CSASDLGGGADEQYF	TGCAGTGCTAGTGATCTAGGCGGGGGGGCGGACGAGCAGTACTTC	TRBV20-1	TRBJ2-7	TRBD2	few
CASSHDGSAFF	TGTGCCAGCAGCCATGATGGGTCAGCTTTCTTT	TRBV3-1	TRBJ1-1	.	.
CSVEVRSLNTGELFF	TGCAGCGTTGAAGTACGAAGTCTGAACACCGGGGAGCTGTTTTTT	TRBV29-1	TRBJ2-2	.	.
CASSTRTGGSEQYF	TGCGCCAGCAGCACCCGGACAGGGGGCAGCGAGCAGTACTTC	TRBV4-1	TRBJ2-7	TRBD1	many
CASSFSGTDEKLFF	TGTGCCAGCAGTTTTTCAGGGACTGACGAAAAACTGTTTTTT	TRBV12-3/TRBV12-4	TRBJ1-4	.	.
CTSSLTDRSGANVLTF	TGTACCAGCAGCTTAACAGATCGCTCTGGGGCCAACGTCCTGACTTTC	TRBV7-9	TRBJ2-6	.	.
CASSLSGQDWYEQYF	TGTGCCAGCAGTTTATCAGGACAGGACTGGTACGAGCAGTACTTC	TRBV27	TRBJ2-7	TRBD1	many
CASRDGTYQETQYF	TGTGCCAGCAGGGACGGGACATACCAAGAGACCCAGTACTTC	TRBV12-3/TRBV12-4	TRBJ2-5	.	many
CASSLSGTGVSNEQFF	TGTGCCAGCAGTTTAAGCGGGACAGGGGTATCAAATGAGCAGTTCTTC	TRBV12-3/TRBV12-4	TRBJ2-1	TRBD1	few
CASSFQTGTDTLYF	TGTGCCAGCAGCTTCCAGACAGGGACAGATACGCTGTATTTT	TRBV7-2	TRBJ2-3	TRBD1	few
CSVGEDGNQPQHF	TGCAGCGTTGGGGAAGACGGAAATCAGCCCCAGCATTTT	TRBV29-1	TRBJ1-5	.	.
CASSFDRGRTDTQYF	TGTGCCAGCAGCTTTGACAGGGGGCGAACAGATACGCAGTATTTT	TRBV7-2	TRBJ2-3	TRBD1	.
CASKRGTTDTQYF	TGTGCCAGCAAGCGGGGGACCACAGATACGCAGTATTTT	TRBV27	TRBJ2-3	TRBD2	few
CASSEVRTSYEQYF	TGTGCCAGCAGTGAAGTAAGGACCAGCTACGAGCAGTACTTC	TRBV6-1	TRBJ2-7	.	few
CASSPPPGQGSSYEQYF	TGTGCCAGCAGCCCACCCCCGGGACAGGGGAGCTCCTACGAGCAGTACTTC	TRBV9	TRBJ2-7	TRBD1	many
CASSRSRTANTEAFF	TGTGCCAGTAGTAGAAGCCGGACAGCGAACACTGAAGCTTTCTTT	TRBV19	TRBJ1-1	.	.
CASSQDPPLEAGGLEQYF	TGCGCCAGCAGCCAAGATCCCCCCCTGGAAGCGGGGGGCCTAGAGCAGTACTTC	TRBV4-1	TRBJ2-7	TRBD2	.
CASSPDPLRSYNEQFF	TGTGCCAGCAGCCCGGACCCCTTACGTTCCTACAATGAGCAGTTCTTC	TRBV5-6	TRBJ2-1	.	many
CASTARATQYF	TGTGCCAGCACCGCTAGGGCTACGCAGTATTTT	TRBV7-2	TRBJ2-3	.	few
CASTGEAKNIQFF	TGTGCCAGCACTGGCGAAGCCAAAAACATTCAGTTCTTC	TRBV12-3/TRBV12-4	TRBJ2-1	.	once
CASRGTSGQETQYF	TGTGCCAGCAGGGGAACTAGCGGACAAGAGACCCAGTACTTC	TRBV12-3/TRBV12-4	TRBJ2-5	TRBD2	many
CASSPEGELSADTQYF	TGTGCCAGCAGTCCGGAGGGGGAACTTAGCGCAGATACGCAGTATTTT	TRBV12-3/TRBV12-4	TRBJ2-3	.	.
CASRPLTWGRADTQYF	TGTGCCAGCAGACCTTTGACTTGGGGCCGGGCAGATACGCAGTATTTT	TRBV7-9	TRBJ2-3	.	.
CASSLPGDNQPQHF	TGTGCCAGCAGTTTACCAGGGGACAATCAGCCCCAGCATTTT	TRBV7-2	TRBJ1-5	.	.